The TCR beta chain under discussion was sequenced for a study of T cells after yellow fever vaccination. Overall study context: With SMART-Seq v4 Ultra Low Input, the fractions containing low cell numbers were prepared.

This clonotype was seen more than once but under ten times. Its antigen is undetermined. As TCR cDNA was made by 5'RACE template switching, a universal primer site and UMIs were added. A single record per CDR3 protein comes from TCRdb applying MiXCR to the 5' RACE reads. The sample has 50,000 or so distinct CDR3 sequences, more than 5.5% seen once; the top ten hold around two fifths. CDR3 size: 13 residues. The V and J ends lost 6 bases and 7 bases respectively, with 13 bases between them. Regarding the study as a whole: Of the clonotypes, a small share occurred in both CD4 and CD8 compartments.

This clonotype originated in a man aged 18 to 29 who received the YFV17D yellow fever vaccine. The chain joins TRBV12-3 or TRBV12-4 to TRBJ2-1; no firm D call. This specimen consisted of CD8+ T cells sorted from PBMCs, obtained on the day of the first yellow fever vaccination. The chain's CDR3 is CASSTVGINEQFF. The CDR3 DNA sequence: TGTGCCAGCAGCACCGTTGGGATAAATGAGCAGTTCTTC.